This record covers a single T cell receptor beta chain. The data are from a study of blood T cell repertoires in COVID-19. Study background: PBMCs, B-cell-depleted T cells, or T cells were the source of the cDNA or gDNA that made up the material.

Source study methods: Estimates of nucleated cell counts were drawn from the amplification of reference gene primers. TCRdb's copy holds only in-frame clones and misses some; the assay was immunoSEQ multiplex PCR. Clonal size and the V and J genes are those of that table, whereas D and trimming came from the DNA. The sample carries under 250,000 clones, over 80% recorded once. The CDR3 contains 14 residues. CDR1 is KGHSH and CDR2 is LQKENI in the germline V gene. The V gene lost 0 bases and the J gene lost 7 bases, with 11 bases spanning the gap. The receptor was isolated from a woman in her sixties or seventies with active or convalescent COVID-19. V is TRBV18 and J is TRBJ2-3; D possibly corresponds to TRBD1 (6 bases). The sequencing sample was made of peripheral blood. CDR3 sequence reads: CASSPPAGENTQYF. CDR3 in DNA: TGTGCCAGCTCACCACCCGCAGGGGAAAATACGCAGTATTTT.